The clone carrying this TCR beta chain has only a few counts. The antigen is unknown. The data derive from a study of T-cell memory formation after mild COVID-19. Study-level points and caveats: The finding that pre-infection memory included some responding clones suggested that cross-reactive memory joined. SARS-CoV-2 specificity of second-wave clones peaking day 37 was unconfirmed.

TCRdb re-analysed the 5' RACE reads in MiXCR, keeping a single row per CDR3 protein. The sample has around 220,000 distinct CDR3 sequences, less than 20% seen once; the top ten hold approximately 3.5%. Germline V gene lookup returns CDR1 SGDLS and CDR2 YYNGEE. The V and J ends lost 0 bases and 3 bases respectively, with 10 bases between them. The CDR3 consists of 15 residues. The sequencing sample was made of PBMCs or a T cell subset sorted from them (not recorded which). The chain uses TRBV9 and TRBJ2-1; D remains unclear. This sequence was found in a man aged 18 to 35 who had mild COVID-19 (a few samples of this study predate the infection). Cell type and time point are not known. CDR3 amino acids: CASSVAPRYYNEQFF. The CDR3 DNA reads as TGTGCCAGCAGCGTAGCTCCCAGGTACTACAATGAGCAGTTCTTC.